Below are 5 T cell receptor beta chains sequenced from a single sample in a study of T cell changes during pregnancy in multiple sclerosis. Repertoires were generated with immunoSEQ multiplex PCR, while TCRdb's copy carries only in-frame clones and drops some. Among tens of thousands of clones listed, around 89% were seen once. This material consisted of CD4+ T cells from peripheral blood mononuclear cells, taken after pregnancy. All receptors come from a female donor with multiple sclerosis, enrolled in a pregnancy study.

J is TRBJ1-5 and V is TRBV5-1; possibly TRBD1 for D (5 bases). The CDR3 length is 14 residues. Germline CDR1 SGHRS, CDR2 YFSETQ. V was cut by 1 base and J by 9 bases, with 14 bases left in between. The CDR3 DNA reads TGCGCCAGCAGCTTGATGGGAGGGGCTTGGCCCCAGCATTTT. Translation: CASSLMGGAWPQHF.

The chain combines TRBV28 with TRBJ2-3; 10 positions match TRBD2. V dropped 6 bases and J dropped 5; count of bases not matched to a gene: 5. Germline CDR1 is MDHEN and CDR2 is SYDVKM. There are 14 residues in the CDR3. CDR3 nucleotides: TGTGCCAGCAGCACTAGCGGGACTGGAGATACGCAGTATTTT. Protein product: CASSTSGTGDTQYF.

The sample holds one count of this clone. The chain couples TRBV7-8 to TRBJ1-1; 9 positions agree with TRBD1. V gave up 1 base and J gave up 6 bases; unmatched junction bases: 6. Germline assignment: CDR1 SGHVS and CDR2 FQNEAQ. The CDR3 runs 15 residues. The CDR3 bases are TGTGCCAGCAGCTTAGGGGGTGGACAGGGGTCTGAAGCTTTCTTT. Translation: CASSLGGGQGSEAFF.

This clone was found once. The rearrangement links TRBV5-5 to TRBJ2-7; TRBD1 agrees at 10 bases. Unmatched junction bases numbered 8, after V lost 3 bases and J lost 2 bases. Germline CDR1 SGHKS, CDR2 YYEKEE (reference sequence). CDR3 length: 16 residues. The CDR3 protein is CASSSTPGQGTYEQYF. CDR3 in DNA: TGTGCCAGCAGCTCCACCCCGGGACAGGGGACCTACGAGCAGTACTTC. The full variable domain, completed using reference TRBV5-5 and TRBJ2-7, is DAGVTQSPTHLIKTRGQQVTLRCSPISGHKSVSWYQQVLGQGPQFIFQYYEKEERGRGNFPDRFSARQFPNYSSELNVNALLLGDSALYLCASSSTPGQGTYEQYFGPGTRLTVT.

This sequence joins TRBV29-1 and TRBJ2-7; weak D call: TRBD2 (5 bases). Trimming cost V 6 bases and J 2 bases, with 8 bases left between them. Germline assignment: CDR1 SQVTM and CDR2 ANQGSEA. The CDR3 runs to 11 residues. CDR3 in amino acids: CSVEGTYEQYF. The CDR3, as DNA: TGCAGCGTAGAGGGTACCTACGAGCAGTACTTC.